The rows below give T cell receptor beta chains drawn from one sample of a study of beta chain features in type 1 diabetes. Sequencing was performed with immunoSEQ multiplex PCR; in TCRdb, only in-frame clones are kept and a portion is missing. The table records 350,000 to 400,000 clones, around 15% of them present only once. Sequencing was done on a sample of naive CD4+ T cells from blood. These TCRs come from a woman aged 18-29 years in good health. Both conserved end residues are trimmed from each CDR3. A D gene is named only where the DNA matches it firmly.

ASSGGQGSWNEQF	TRBV6-1	TRBJ2-1	TRBD1
SAGNTEAF	TRBV29-1	TRBJ1-1	NA
ASSRKTRDSGVYEQF	TRBV14	TRBJ2-1	NA
ASSRSRGNNEQF	TRBV7-2	TRBJ2-1	NA
ASSLGGEWETQY	TRBV28	TRBJ2-5	NA
AWSVLYGGRAATISYEQY	TRBV30	TRBJ2-7	TRBD2
ASSDRTSGTYNEQF	TRBV9	TRBJ2-1	TRBD2
ASTQTSGSSYEQY	TRBV6-6	TRBJ2-7	TRBD2
ASRRGMTSGKRHEQY	TRBV28	TRBJ2-7	TRBD2
SVDDLGRGRARSSYNEQF	TRBV29-1	TRBJ2-1	TRBD2
ASSLDSALSYGYT	TRBV7-9	TRBJ1-2	NA
ASSVTPSTSSYNEQF	TRBV9	TRBJ2-1	NA
ATKAGFYNEQF	TRBV2	TRBJ2-1	TRBD2
ASSLRLYEQY	TRBV28	TRBJ2-7	NA
ASSLAPLATNEKLF	TRBV5-1	TRBJ1-4	NA
ASSYVGAQGDEQY	TRBV6-5	TRBJ2-7	NA
ASSSRRRNTEAF	TRBV5-6	TRBJ1-1	NA
ASRLPTYNEQF	TRBV6-6	TRBJ2-1	NA
ASSYPSGAQY	TRBV6-5	TRBJ2-5	NA
ASSRPETKGDTQY	TRBV5-1	TRBJ2-3	NA
ASSQTPGQGTLAKNIQY	TRBV4-2	TRBJ2-4	TRBD1
ASAVGGNTGELF	TRBV28	TRBJ2-2	NA
ASSLGATEAF	TRBV18	TRBJ1-1	NA
ASIGGRVSGANVLT	TRBV2	TRBJ2-6	TRBD2
SGTSTDTQY	TRBV20-1	TRBJ2-3	NA